This T cell receptor (beta chain) was identified during a study of cytomegalovirus exposure and HLA in healthy donors. Germline V lookup: CDR1 SQVTM, CDR2 ANQGSEA. V was clipped by 8 bases and J by 6 bases; unmatched bases: 8. This CDR3 is built from 12 residues. A multiplex PCR was run with 60 Vbeta primers and 13 Jbeta primers. Some clones are missing from TCRdb's copy, which holds only in-frame ones; the method was immunoSEQ multiplex PCR. The sample consists of 140,000 to 150,000 clones, around 82% of them appearing once. The sequencing sample was made of PBMCs. The chain combines TRBV29-1 with TRBJ1-2, with 8 positions matching TRBD1. This clonotype was obtained from a woman younger than 35 in good health and CMV-seropositive. CDR3 sequence: CSMRTGTDGYTF. The CDR3 DNA is TGCAGCATGAGGACAGGGACCGATGGCTACACCTTC.